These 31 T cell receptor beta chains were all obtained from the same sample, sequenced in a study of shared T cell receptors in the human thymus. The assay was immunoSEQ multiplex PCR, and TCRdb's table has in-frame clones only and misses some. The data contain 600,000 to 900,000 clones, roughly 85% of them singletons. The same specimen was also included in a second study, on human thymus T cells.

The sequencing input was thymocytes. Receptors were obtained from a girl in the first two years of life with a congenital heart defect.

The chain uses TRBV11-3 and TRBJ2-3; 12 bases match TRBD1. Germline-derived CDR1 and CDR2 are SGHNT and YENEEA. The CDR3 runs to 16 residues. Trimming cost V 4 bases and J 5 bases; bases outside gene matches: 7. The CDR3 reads CASSSPGTGGEDTQYF. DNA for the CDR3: TGTGCCAGCAGCTCACCCGGGACAGGGGGCGAAGATACGCAGTATTTT. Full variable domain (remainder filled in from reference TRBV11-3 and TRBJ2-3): EAGVVQSPRYKIIEKKQPVAFWCNPISGHNTLYWYLQNLGQGPELLIRYENEEAVDDSQLPKDRFSAERLKGVDSTLKIQPAELGDSAVYLCASSSPGTGGEDTQYFGPGTRLTVL.

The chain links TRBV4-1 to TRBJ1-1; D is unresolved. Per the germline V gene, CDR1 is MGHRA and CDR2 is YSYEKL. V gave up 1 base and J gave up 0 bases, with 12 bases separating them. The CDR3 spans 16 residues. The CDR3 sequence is CASSQVFSGMNTEAFF. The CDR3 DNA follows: TGCGCCAGCAGCCAAGTTTTTTCAGGAATGAACACTGAAGCTTTCTTT.

CDR3 DNA: TGTGCCACCCTCCCCCGAGGAGGGAAGAACACCGGGGAGCTGTTTTTT. Encoded protein: CATLPRGGKNTGELFF. The V gene is TRBV10-3, the J gene TRBJ2-2; weak D call: TRBD2 (6 bases). The CDR3 consists of 16 residues. CDR1 is ENHRY, CDR2 SYGVKD, per germline. Trimming left V 10 bases short and J 1 base short, with 19 bases between.

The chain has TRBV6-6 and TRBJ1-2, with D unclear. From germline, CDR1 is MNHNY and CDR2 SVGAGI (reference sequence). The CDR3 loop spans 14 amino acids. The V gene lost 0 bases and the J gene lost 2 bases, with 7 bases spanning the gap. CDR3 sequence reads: CASSYSRLNYGYTF. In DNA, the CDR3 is TGTGCCAGCAGTTACTCGAGGTTAAACTATGGCTACACCTTC.

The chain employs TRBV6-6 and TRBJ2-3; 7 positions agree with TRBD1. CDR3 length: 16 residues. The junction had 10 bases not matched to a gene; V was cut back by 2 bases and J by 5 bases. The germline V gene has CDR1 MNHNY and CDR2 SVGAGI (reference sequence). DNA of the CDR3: TGTGCCAGCAGTTACCCCAGAACCCACAGGGGAGATACGCAGTATTTT. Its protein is CASSYPRTHRGDTQYF.

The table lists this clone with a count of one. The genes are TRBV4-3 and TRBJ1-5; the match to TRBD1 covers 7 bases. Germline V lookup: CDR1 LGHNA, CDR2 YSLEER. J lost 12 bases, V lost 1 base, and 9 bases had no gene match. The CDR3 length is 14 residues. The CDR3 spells CASSQAGDRARQHF. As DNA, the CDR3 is TGCGCCAGCAGCCAAGCGGGAGACAGGGCACGCCAGCATTTT.

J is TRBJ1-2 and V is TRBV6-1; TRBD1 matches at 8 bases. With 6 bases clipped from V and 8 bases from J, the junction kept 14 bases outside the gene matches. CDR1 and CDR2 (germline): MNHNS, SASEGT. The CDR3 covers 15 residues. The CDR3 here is CASSGQGRLSGGYTF. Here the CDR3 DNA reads TGTGCCAGCAGCGGACAGGGACGCCTTTCGGGGGGCTACACCTTC.

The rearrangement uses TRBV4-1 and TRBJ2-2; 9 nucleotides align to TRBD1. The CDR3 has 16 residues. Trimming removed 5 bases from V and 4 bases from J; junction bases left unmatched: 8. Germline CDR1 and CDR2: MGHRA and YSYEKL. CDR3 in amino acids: CASSYGTGRITGELFF. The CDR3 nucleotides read TGCGCCAGCAGCTACGGGACAGGGAGGATCACCGGGGAGCTGTTTTTT.

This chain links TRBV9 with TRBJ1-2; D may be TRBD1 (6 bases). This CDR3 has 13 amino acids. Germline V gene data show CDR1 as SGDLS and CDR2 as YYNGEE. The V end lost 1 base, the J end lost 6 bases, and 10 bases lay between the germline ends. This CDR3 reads CASSVSGGHGYTF. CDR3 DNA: TGTGCCAGCAGCGTATCGGGGGGCCATGGCTACACCTTC.

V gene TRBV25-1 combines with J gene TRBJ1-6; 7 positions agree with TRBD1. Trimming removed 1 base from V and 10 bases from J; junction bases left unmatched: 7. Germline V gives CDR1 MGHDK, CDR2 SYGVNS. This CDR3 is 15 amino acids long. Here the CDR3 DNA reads TGTGCCAGCAGTGAATTTACAGGGGCAGGATCACCCCTCCACTTT. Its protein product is CASSEFTGAGSPLHF.

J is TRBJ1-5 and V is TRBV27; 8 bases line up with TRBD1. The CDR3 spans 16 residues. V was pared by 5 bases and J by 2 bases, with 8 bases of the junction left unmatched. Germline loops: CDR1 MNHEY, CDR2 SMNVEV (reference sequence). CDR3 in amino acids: CASSISGGGGNQPQHF. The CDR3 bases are TGTGCCAGCAGTATCTCAGGGGGCGGGGGCAATCAGCCCCAGCATTTT.

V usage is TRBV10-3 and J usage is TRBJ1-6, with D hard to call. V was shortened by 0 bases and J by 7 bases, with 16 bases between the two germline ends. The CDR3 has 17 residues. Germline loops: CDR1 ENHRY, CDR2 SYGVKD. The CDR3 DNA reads TGTGCCATCAGTGAGTCGTGGCAGGACTACTACAATTCACCCCTCCACTTT. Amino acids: CAISESWQDYYNSPLHF.

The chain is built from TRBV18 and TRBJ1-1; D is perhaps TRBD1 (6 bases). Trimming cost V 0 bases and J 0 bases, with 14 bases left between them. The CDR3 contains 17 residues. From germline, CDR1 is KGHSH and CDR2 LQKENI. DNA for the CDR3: TGTGCCAGCTCACCACCGGGTCAGGGGAAAATGAACACTGAAGCTTTCTTT. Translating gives CASSPPGQGKMNTEAFF.

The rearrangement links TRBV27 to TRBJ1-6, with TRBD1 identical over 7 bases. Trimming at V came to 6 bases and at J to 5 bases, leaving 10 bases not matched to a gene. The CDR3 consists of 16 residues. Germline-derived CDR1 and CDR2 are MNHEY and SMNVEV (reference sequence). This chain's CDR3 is CASSMITGAHNSPLHF. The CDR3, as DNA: TGTGCCAGCAGCATGATAACAGGGGCCCATAATTCACCCCTCCACTTT.

The CDR3, as DNA: TGCGCCAGCAGCCAAGATCAGGGGCCGGACAGAAATTCACCCCTCCACTTT. This sequence encodes CASSQDQGPDRNSPLHF. The chain joins TRBV4-3 to TRBJ1-6, with D perhaps matching TRBD1 (6 bases). CDR1 is LGHNA and CDR2 is YSLEER in the germline V gene. This CDR3 has 17 amino acids. V lost 0 bases and J lost 7, with 16 bases in between.

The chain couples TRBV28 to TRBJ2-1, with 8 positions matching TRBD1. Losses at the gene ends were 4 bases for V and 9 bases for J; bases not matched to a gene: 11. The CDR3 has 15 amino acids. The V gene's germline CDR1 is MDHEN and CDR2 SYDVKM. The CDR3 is CASSYRGYESGEQFF. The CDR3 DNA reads TGTGCCAGCAGTTACAGGGGGTATGAATCGGGTGAGCAGTTCTTC.

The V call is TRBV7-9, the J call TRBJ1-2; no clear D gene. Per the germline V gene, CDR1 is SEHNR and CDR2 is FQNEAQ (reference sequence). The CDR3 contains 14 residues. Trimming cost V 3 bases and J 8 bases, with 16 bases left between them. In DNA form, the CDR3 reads TGTGCCAGCAGCTTTCGTGGGTCCCACGGGGGCTACACCTTC. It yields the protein CASSFRGSHGGYTF.

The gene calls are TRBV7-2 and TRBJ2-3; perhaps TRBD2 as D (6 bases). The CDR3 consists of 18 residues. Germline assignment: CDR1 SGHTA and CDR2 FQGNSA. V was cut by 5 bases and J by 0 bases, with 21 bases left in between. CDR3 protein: CASSPGTRDGKSTDTQYF. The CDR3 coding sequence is TGTGCCAGCAGCCCAGGGACTCGGGACGGGAAAAGCACAGATACGCAGTATTTT.

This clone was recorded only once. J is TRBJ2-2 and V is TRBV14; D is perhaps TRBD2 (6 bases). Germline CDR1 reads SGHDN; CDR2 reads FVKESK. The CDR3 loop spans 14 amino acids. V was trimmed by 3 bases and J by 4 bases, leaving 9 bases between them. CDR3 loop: CASSHARGTGELFF. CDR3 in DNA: TGTGCCAGCAGCCATGCGCGGGGCACCGGGGAGCTGTTTTTT.

CDR3 DNA sequence: TGTGCCAGTAGTACCGGACAGGCCAGGGAGCCCCAGCATTTT. Residues: CASSTGQAREPQHF. V is TRBV19 and J is TRBJ1-5, with 7 bases that match TRBD1. V was clipped by 4 bases and J by 8 bases; unmatched bases: 8. The CDR3 extends over 14 amino acids. CDR1 and CDR2 from the germline V gene are LNHDA and SQIVND (reference sequence).

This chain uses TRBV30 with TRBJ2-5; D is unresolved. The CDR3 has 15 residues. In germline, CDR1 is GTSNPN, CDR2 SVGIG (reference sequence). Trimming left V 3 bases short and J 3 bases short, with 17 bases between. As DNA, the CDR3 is TGTGCCTGGAGAGCCTCACGGCAGGCCAAAGAGACCCAGTACTTC. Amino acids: CAWRASRQAKETQYF.

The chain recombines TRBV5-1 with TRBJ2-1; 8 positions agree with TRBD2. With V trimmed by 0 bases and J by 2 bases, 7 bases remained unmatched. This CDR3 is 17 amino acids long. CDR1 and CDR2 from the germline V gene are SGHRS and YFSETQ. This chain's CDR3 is CASSLVGLVKPYNEQFF. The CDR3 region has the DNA TGCGCCAGCAGCTTGGTGGGACTAGTAAAGCCCTACAATGAGCAGTTCTTC.

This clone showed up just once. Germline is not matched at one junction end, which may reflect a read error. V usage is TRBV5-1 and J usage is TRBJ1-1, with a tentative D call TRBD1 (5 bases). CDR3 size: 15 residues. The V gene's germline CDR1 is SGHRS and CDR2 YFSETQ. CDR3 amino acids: CASSLGVPGNTEAFF. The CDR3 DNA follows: TGCGCCAGTAGCTTGGGGGTCCCAGGGAACACTGAAGCTTTCTTT.

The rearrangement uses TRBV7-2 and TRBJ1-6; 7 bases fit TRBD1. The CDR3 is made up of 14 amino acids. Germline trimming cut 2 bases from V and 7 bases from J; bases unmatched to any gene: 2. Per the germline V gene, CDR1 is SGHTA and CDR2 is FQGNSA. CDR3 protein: CASSLPGQNSPLHF. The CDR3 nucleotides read TGTGCCAGCAGCTTACCGGGACAGAATTCACCCCTCCACTTT.

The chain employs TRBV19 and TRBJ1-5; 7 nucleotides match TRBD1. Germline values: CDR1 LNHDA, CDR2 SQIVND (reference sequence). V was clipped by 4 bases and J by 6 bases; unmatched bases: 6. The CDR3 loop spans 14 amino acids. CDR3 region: CASSKGQVTQPQHF. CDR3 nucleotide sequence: TGTGCCAGTAGTAAAGGACAGGTCACTCAGCCCCAGCATTTT.

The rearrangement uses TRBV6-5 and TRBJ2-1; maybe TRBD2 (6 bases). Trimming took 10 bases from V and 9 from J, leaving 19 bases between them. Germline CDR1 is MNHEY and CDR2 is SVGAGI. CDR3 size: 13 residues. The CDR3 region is CATPGRSEGEQFF. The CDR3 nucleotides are TGTGCCACCCCTGGGCGGTCGGAGGGTGAGCAGTTCTTC.

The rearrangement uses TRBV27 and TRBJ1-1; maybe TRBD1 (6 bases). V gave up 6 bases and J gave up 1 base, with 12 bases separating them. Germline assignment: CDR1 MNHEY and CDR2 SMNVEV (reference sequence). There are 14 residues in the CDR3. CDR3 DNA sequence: TGTGCCAGCAGACAGGGACACCCGAACACTGAAGCTTTCTTT. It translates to CASRQGHPNTEAFF.

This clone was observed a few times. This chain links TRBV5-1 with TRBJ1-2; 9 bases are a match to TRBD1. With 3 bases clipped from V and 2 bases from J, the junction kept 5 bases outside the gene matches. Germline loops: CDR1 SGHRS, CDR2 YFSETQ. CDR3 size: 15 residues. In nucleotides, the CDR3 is TGCGCCAGCAGCTCCAGGGACAGGGAGAACTATGGCTACACCTTC. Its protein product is CASSSRDRENYGYTF.

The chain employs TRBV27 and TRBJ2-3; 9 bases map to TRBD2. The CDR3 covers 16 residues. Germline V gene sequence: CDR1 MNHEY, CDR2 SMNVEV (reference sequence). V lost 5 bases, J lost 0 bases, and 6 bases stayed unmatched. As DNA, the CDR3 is TGTGCCAGCAGTCCCCCGACTAGCGGTAGCACAGATACGCAGTATTTT. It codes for CASSPPTSGSTDTQYF.

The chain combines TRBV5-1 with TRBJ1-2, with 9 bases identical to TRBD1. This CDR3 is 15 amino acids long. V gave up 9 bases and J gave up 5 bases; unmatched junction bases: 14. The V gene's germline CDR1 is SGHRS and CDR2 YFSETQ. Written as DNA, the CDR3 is TGCGCCACCACCTGGGGCGCGGGACAGGGTTATGGCTACACCTTC. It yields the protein CATTWGAGQGYGYTF.

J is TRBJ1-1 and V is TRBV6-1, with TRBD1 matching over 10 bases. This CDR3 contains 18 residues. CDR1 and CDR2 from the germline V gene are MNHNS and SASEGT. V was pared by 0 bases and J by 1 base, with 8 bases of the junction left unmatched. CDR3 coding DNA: TGTGCCAGCAGTGAAGCCGTGACAGGGGGCTTGAAGAACACTGAAGCTTTCTTT. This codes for CASSEAVTGGLKNTEAFF.